This T cell receptor beta chain was obtained from a study of glioma-infiltrating T cells after dendritic cell vaccination. As for the study in general: Patients had newly diagnosed or recurrent glioblastoma and received dendritic cell vaccines.

Data came from immunoSEQ multiplex PCR; TCRdb stores just in-frame clones and leaves some out. The sample includes tens of thousands of clones, 85% to 90% of them seen just once. The origin of this receptor is a human donor with glioblastoma. Sequences were derived from blood, sampled before dendritic cell vaccination.

CDR3 loop: CASSLGDSGALSTDTQYF. In nucleotides, the CDR3 is TGTGCCAGCAGCCTAGGGGATAGCGGGGCTCTTAGCACAGATACGCAGTATTTT. This chain links TRBV9 with TRBJ2-3, with 8 bases aligning to TRBD2. Germline V lookup: CDR1 SGDLS, CDR2 YYNGEE. CDR3 length equals 18 residues. V was pared by 4 bases and J by 0 bases, with 13 bases of the junction left unmatched.